This TCR beta chain originates from a study of blood T cell repertoires in COVID-19. Only in-frame clones appear in the TCRdb table, and some are missing; sequencing was by immunoSEQ multiplex PCR. The table has around 98,000 clones, around 85% seen once. This CDR3 is built from 14 residues. CDR1 is MNHEY and CDR2 is SMNVEV in the germline V gene (reference sequence). The trim removed 5 bases at V and 5 bases at J, leaving 7 bases unmatched. The chain couples TRBV27 to TRBJ2-7; 9 nucleotides agree with TRBD2. The sequenced material came from peripheral blood. This sequence was found in a woman in her sixties with acute or convalescent COVID-19. The CDR3 region is CASSPRGGLNEQYF. CDR3 DNA sequence: TGTGCCAGCAGTCCGCGGGGGGGCCTGAACGAGCAGTACTTC.